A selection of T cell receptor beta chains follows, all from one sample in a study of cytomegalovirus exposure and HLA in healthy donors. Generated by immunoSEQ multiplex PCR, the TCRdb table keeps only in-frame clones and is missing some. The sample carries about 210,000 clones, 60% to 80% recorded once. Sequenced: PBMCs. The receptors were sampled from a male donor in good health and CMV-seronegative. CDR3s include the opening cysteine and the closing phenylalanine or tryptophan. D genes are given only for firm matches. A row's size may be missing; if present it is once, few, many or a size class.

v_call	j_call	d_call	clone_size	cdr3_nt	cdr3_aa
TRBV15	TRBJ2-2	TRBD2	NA	TGTGCCACCCCCTGGACTAGCGGGGGGCTGCTATCATCGAACACCGGGGAGCTGTTTTTT	CATPWTSGGLLSSNTGELFF
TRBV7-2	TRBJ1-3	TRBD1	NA	TGTGCCAGCACCGATCCGGGACAGGGCTCTGGAAACACCATATATTTT	CASTDPGQGSGNTIYF
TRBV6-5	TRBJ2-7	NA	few	TGTGCCAGCAGTTACATCCCCGGGAACGAGCAGTACTTC	CASSYIPGNEQYF
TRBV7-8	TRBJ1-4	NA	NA	TGTGCCAGCAGCAAACCAGGGAGGACTAATGAAAAACTGTTTTTT	CASSKPGRTNEKLFF
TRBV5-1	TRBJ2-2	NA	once	TGCGCCAGCAGCTCGACAGGGAACACCGGGGAGCTGTTTTTT	CASSSTGNTGELFF
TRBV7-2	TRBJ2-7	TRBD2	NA	TGTGCCAGCAGCTCGCCGGGACTAGCGGGGGGACGGGGCGAGCAGTACTTC	CASSSPGLAGGRGEQYF
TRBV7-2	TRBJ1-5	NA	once	TGTGCCAGCAGCCCGACATCACTCGGGGATCAGCCCCAGCATTTT	CASSPTSLGDQPQHF
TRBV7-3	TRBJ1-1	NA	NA	TGTGCCAGCAGCATCACACGGGAGAACACTGAAGCTTTCTTT	CASSITRENTEAFF
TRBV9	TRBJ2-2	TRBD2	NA	TGTGCCAGCAGCGTGGGGGGGGTCTCGAGCACCGGGGAGCTGTTTTTT	CASSVGGVSSTGELFF
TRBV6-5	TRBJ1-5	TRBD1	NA	TGTGCCACCAGCCCTGACAGGGGCAATCAGCCCCAGCATTTT	CATSPDRGNQPQHF
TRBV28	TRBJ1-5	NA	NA	TGTGCCAGCACCCCGGTGTGGGGGCTTCAGCCCCAGCATTTT	CASTPVWGLQPQHF
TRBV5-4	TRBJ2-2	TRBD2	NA	TGTGCCAGCAGCTCGGGCGGGGGGAACACCGGGGAGCTGTTTTTT	CASSSGGGNTGELFF
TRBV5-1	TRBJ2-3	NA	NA	TGCGCCAGCAGCGGAGGACTGATCACAGATACGCAGTATTTT	CASSGGLITDTQYF
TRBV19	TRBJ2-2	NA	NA	TGTGCCAGTAGTATAGAAGGCAGGGAATACACCGGGGAGCTGTTTTTT	CASSIEGREYTGELFF
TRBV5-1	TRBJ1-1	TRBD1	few	TGCGCCAGCAGAAAAGACAGGGTAAGCTTGGACACTGAAGCTTTCTTT	CASRKDRVSLDTEAFF
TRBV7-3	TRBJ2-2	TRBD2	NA	TGTGCCAGCAGCTTAATGCCCGCTAGCGGGGGGCCATCCGGGGAGCTGTTTTTT	CASSLMPASGGPSGELFF
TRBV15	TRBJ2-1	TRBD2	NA	TGTGCCACCAGCAGGGGGGAGGGTGAGCAGTTCTTC	CATSRGEGEQFF
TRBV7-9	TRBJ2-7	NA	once	TGTGCCAGCAGCCAGACAGAGTCCTCCTACGAGCAGTACTTC	CASSQTESSYEQYF
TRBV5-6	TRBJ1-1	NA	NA	TGTGCCAGCAGCCCGCCGGGAGCCTTGAACACTGAAGCTTTCTTT	CASSPPGALNTEAFF
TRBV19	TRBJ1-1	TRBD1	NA	TGTGCCAGTAGTATTCTTGGACAGGGGATAGGTCAGGTCACTGAAGCTTTCTTT	CASSILGQGIGQVTEAFF
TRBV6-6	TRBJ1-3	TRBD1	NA	TGTGCCAGCAGTTCTCAGGGGGCAAGCGAAAACACCATATATTTT	CASSSQGASENTIYF
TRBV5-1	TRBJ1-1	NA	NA	TGCGCCAGCAGCTGGGTGGGCAACCCGCGGAACACTGAAGCTTTCTTT	CASSWVGNPRNTEAFF
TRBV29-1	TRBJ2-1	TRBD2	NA	TGCAGCGTTGAACCCGGGAGGGGGAGCTCCTACAATGAGCAGTTCTTC	CSVEPGRGSSYNEQFF
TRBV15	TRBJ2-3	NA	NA	TGTGCCACCAGCGAGGGGACTTCGGCAGATACGCAGTATTTT	CATSEGTSADTQYF
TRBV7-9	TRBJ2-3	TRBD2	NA	TGTGCCAGCAGCTGGACTAGCGGGAGAGGGGTCACAGATACGCAGTATTTT	CASSWTSGRGVTDTQYF
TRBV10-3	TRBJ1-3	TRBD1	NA	TGTGCCATCACCTATGGGACAGGGGGCTCTGGAAACACCATATATTTT	CAITYGTGGSGNTIYF
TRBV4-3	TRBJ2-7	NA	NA	TGCGCCAGCAGCCAAGAGCGGAGCTCCTACGAGCAGTACTTC	CASSQERSSYEQYF
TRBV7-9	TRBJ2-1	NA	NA	TGTTCCAGCAGCTTATACGGGTCCCCCCCGCACAATGAGCAGTTCTTC	CSSSLYGSPPHNEQFF
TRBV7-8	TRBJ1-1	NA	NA	TGTGCCAGCAGCGTTCGGTCGAACACTGAAGCTTTCTTT	CASSVRSNTEAFF
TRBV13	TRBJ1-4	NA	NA	TGTGCCAGCAGTAGGTCAGGGGATACGGAAGGCACTAATGAAAAACTGTTTTTT	CASSRSGDTEGTNEKLFF
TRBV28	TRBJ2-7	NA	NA	TGTGCCAGCAGTTTACCCGGACAGAATAGGTACGAGCAGTACTTC	CASSLPGQNRYEQYF
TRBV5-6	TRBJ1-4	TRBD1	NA	TGTGCCAGCAGCCCCGGCGGGACAGGGAGCGAAAAACTGTTTTTT	CASSPGGTGSEKLFF
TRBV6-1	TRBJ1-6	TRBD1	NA	TGTGCCAGCAGTGAAGATGACAGGGGACGTTCACCCCTCCACTTT	CASSEDDRGRSPLHF
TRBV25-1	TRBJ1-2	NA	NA	TGTGCCAGCAGTACACCCAGGGGTTATGGCTACACCTTC	CASSTPRGYGYTF
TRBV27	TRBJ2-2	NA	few	TGTGCCAGCAGTTTAATATTGGGGGCGAGCACCGGGGAGCTGTTTTTT	CASSLILGASTGELFF
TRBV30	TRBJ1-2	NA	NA	TGTGCCTGGAACGGGATGGGCTATGGCTACACCTTC	CAWNGMGYGYTF
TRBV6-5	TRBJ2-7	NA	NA	TGTGCCAGCACCCCCGGAGGGACCTACGAGCAGTACTTC	CASTPGGTYEQYF
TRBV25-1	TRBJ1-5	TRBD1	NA	TGTGCCAGCAGTGAATGGACAGGGGTTCAGCCCCAGCATTTT	CASSEWTGVQPQHF
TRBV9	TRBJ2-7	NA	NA	TGTGCCAGCAGCCCCCGTCCGGGGGGCCCTTCCTACGAGCAGTACTTC	CASSPRPGGPSYEQYF
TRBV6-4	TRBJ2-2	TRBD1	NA	TGTGCCAGCAGAGAGACAGGGGCCGGGGAGCTGTTTTTT	CASRETGAGELFF
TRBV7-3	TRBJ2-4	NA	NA	TGTGCCAGCAGCCCTAGGAGGGCAGGGGAGGGCATTCAGTACTTC	CASSPRRAGEGIQYF
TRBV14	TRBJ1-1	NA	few	TGTGCCAGCAGCAGGGGGTTAACTGAAGCTTTCTTT	CASSRGLTEAFF
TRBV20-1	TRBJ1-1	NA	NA	TGCAGTGGCCTAGGAGGATTTGAAGCTTTCTTT	CSGLGGFEAFF
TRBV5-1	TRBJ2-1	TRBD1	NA	TGCGCCAGCAGCACACAGGGGGGCAATGAGCAGTTCTTC	CASSTQGGNEQFF
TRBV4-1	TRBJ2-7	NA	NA	TGCGCCAGCAGCCTCCCGGGGGGCGAGTACGAGCAGTACTTC	CASSLPGGEYEQYF
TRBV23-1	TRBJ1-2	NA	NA	TGCGCCAGCACGCTGGCACCGACAACCTATGGCTACACCTTC	CASTLAPTTYGYTF
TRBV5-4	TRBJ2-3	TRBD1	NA	TGTGCCAGCAGCGCGCCGGGACAGGGGGGAAATACGCAGTATTTT	CASSAPGQGGNTQYF
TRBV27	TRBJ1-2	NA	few	TGTGCCAGCAGGTACAGTTACAGCTACACCTTC	CASRYSYSYTF
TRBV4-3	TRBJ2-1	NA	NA	TGCGCCAGCAGCCTAGACCAGGCCCCCTACAATGAGCAGTTCTTC	CASSLDQAPYNEQFF
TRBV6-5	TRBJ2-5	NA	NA	TGTGCCAGCAGTTACTCGGACTCACGAGAGACCCAGTACTTC	CASSYSDSRETQYF
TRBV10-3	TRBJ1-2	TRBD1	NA	TGTGCCATCTATTCCCCTATAGGACAGGGGGCTTTCTATGGCTACACCTTC	CAIYSPIGQGAFYGYTF
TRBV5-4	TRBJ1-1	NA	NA	TGTGCCAGCAGCCCGGGGGGACCGGTGAACACTGAAGCTTTCTTT	CASSPGGPVNTEAFF
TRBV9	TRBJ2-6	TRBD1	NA	TGTGCCAGCAGCGTAGGTGGGACAGGGGATTCTGGGGCCAACGTCCTGACTTTC	CASSVGGTGDSGANVLTF
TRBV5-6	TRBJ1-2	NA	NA	TGTGCCAGCAGCCCCAAAAACTATGGCTACACCTTC	CASSPKNYGYTF
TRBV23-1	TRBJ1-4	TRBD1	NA	TGCGCCAGCAGCCCAGGGGGCAGGGGAATTGAAAAACTGTTTTTT	CASSPGGRGIEKLFF
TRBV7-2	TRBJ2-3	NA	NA	TGTGCCAGCAGCTTAGTATTTTGGCAGAACACAGATACGCAGTATTTT	CASSLVFWQNTDTQYF
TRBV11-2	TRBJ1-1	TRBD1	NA	TGTGCCAGCAGCTGGGGGACAGGGGGCCCTGAAGCTTTCTTT	CASSWGTGGPEAFF
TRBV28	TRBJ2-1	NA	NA	TGTGCCAGCTTGTTTGGGAGTGAGCAGTTCTTC	CASLFGSEQFF
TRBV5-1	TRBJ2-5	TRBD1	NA	TGCGCCAGCAGCTTGGCGGGGACAGGGGGCGAGACCCAGTACTTC	CASSLAGTGGETQYF
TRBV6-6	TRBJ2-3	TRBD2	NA	TGTGCCAGCAGTTACTCGAGCGGGAGGACCACAGATACGCAGTATTTT	CASSYSSGRTTDTQYF